These 2 T cell receptor beta chains share one sample of origin, sequenced in a study of regulatory T cells in long-lasting Graves disease. Both iRepertoire HTBI primers and Arm-PCR of CDR3 regions were used to build the TCR beta libraries. Each CDR3 protein gets one entry after TCRdb re-called the multiplex PCR reads with MiXCR. Of fewer than 550,000 distinct CDR3 sequences listed, approximately 21% are singletons. The time point denotes: persistent/refractory GD, antithyroid drugs over 5 years with positive TRAb. There was RNA extracted from PBMCs, and the TCR library was made from it. Here the sequenced sample was peripheral blood mononuclear cells (PBMCs), taken when the disease was refractory, from a patient treated with antithyroid drugs. Receptors originate from a female donor with Graves disease.

Only a few counts were recorded for this clonotype. The chain combines TRBV18 with TRBJ1-1; D unclear. Trimming removed 2 bases from V and 8 bases from J, with 12 bases in between. The CDR3 covers 13 residues. Germline V gene data show CDR1 as KGHSH and CDR2 as LQKENI. CDR3 sequence reads: CASSPWQTHEAFF. In DNA form, the CDR3 reads TGTGCCAGCTCACCATGGCAGACGCACGAAGCTTTCTTT.

The rearrangement uses TRBV6-1 and TRBJ2-3; possible D gene TRBD2, 5 bases. In germline, CDR1 is MNHNS, CDR2 SASEGT. V lost 8 bases and J lost 4, with 16 bases in between. The CDR3 runs to 14 residues. The CDR3 sequence: CASLSIREADTQYF. CDR3 DNA: TGTGCCAGCCTTTCGATCCGGGAAGCAGATACGCAGTATTTT.